This T cell receptor beta chain was identified during a study of cytomegalovirus exposure and HLA in healthy donors (dated by TCRdb to 2016 to 2017). The study in broad terms: An earlier analysis of approximately 640 of the donors reported 250 to 300 Gb of sequence data and some 100 million unique TCR beta sequences from 150 million to 200 million T cells. In the later analysis, no new phenotypic data were used to find candidate immune exposures; instead, reliance was placed on TCR beta sequences and their occurrence across donors. Typing coverage varied by locus: 629-630 donors for A, B, C, DRB1 and DQB1; roughly 510 for DQA1; more than 600 for DPA1; roughly 450 for DPB1. High-throughput TCR immunosequencing, statistical association of individual TCRs with disease status, and machine learning were combined to predict cytomegalovirus infection status. Along with the roughly 670-subject first cohort, a separate validation cohort of roughly 110 different subjects was used. On average, roughly 240,000 unique TCR beta nucleotide sequences were sequenced per donor among some 430 genotyped donors of the cohort, with roughly 18% of those sequences being non-productive. To decide whether each TCR beta V gene segment behaved as functional or pseudogenic, an earlier analysis of some 600 of the donors relied on high-throughput TCR beta sequencing. Donor age, sex, ethnicity and CMV serostatus were compiled together with the repertoire data. The study was designed to test whether signatures of past pathogen exposure could be identified by cataloging public T cell receptors. A later analysis re-analyzed previously published TCR beta repertoires from hundreds of donors and added high-resolution HLA genotyping to study TCR occurrence patterns. An early release covering roughly 600 HLA-typed donors comprised about 300 gigabases of sequencing data and roughly 85 million unique TCR sequences. In a later genetic analysis, genome-wide SNP genotypes for about three fifths of the roughly 670 donors were used, and that subset was treated as a discovery cohort. Using immunosequencing, the study profiled T cell repertoires from 500 to 800 subjects and related those repertoires to cytomegalovirus serostatus. Of the roughly 400 genotyped donors, 65% to 90% were placed in the genetic ancestry cluster associated with self-reported Caucasian donors. Both class I and class II loci were covered by HLA typing, at four-digit resolution. A handful of DR-DQ haplotypes were handled as single units for association and clustering because linkage in the cohort was strong. Every discovery cohort repertoire had been produced on one sequencing platform. Results the study describes overall, beyond this receptor: Specific HLA alleles were associated with more than 15,000 TCR beta sequences at a false discovery rate of 0.05 in a later analysis. Sequencing depth was assumed to be roughly uniform across donors in the presence/absence analyses, though that assumption may not hold. In vitro tests confirmed that a few of the cytomegalovirus-associated TCR beta chains recognize cytomegalovirus antigens. This cohort had only TCR beta chains sequenced, and the lack of alpha or paired-chain data limited which features could be detected. Because HLA typing was missing for some donors at each locus, association tests included only the typed subset. According to a later analysis, parvovirus B19, influenza, CMV and Epstein-Barr virus appeared linked to several top co-occurrence clusters. Linkage disequilibrium might explain the correlated functional status among segregating V segments, but an unknown experimental factor could not be excluded. A group of highly shared sequence variants was considered likely to be a technical artifact of the sequencing pipeline. A later analysis found that most CMV-associated TCR beta chains appeared HLA-restricted, with HLA associations seemingly driven largely by CMV exposure. A later genetic analysis reported fewer N-insertions in productive TCRs among donors in an Asian-associated ancestry cluster than the 666-donor mean. In a later analysis, HLA-associated TCR beta chains were found to be more clonally expanded and to have lower generation probabilities than equally common non-associated chains. In an earlier analysis of 450 to 750 of the donors, most TCR beta V segments appeared in productive rearrangements about 87% or about 30% of the time, broadly matching IMGT annotations. Cytomegalovirus status was reported to be diagnosed by the classifier with high specificity and sensitivity in both the original and validation cohorts. Roughly 15 rarely observed V segments, including chromosome 9 orphons, were excluded from the earlier analysis of several hundred of the donors because counts were too low. It was suggested by the authors that the approach could potentially be generalized to other disease states and immunological phenotypes. A later analysis found that TCR association rates varied across HLA loci, with DRB1 alleles showing the most associated TCRs and HLA-C alleles the fewest. A further reported finding was that TCR beta sequences accurately predicted the HLA-A and HLA-B alleles for most subjects in the first cohort. Assigning TCR associations to individual alleles was difficult when HLA alleles, especially DR and DQ, strongly co-occurred. An association between a missense DCLRE1C variant and V-gene and J-gene trimming of TCR beta chains was found in a later genetic analysis and replicated in an independent cohort. A total of some 180 TCR beta chains were listed by the study as associated with cytomegalovirus. Some IMGT-functional V segments, including TRBV6-2 and TRBV6-3, could not be told apart with the 87-base-pair reads, so those segments were excluded. Immune exposure information for the cohort was limited to CMV serostatus. Across donors, most TCR sequences were observed very rarely, whereas some public TCRs were present in many individuals.

The cohort consisted of hundreds of healthy bone marrow donors. Cohort members were all nominally healthy when sampled, although unrecorded immune exposures were likely present. The donor was CMV seropositive and was included in the group of 270 or so seropositive cohort members. Every donor gave a peripheral blood sample, and the peripheral blood mononuclear cells from that sample were used for TCR beta sequencing. The Qiagen DNeasy Blood Extraction Kit was used to extract genomic DNA from the blood cell samples. Comment on this clone: Its antigen is unknown. No much larger clonotype is one base removed from it; base qualities were not supplied.

V and J are truncated by 2 bases and 7 bases respectively, leaving an intervening sequence of 14 bases. The germline V gene gives CDR1 as MGHRA and CDR2 as YSYEKL. Taken from cysteine to phenylalanine, the CDR3 has 15 residues. Of all the DNA, just the CDR3 is kept, 45 bases in frame from base 1. Receptor amplification or capture employed the immunoSEQ multiplex PCR assay. A mixture of 60 forward primers for TCR Vbeta segments and 13 reverse primers for TCR Jbeta segments was used in the multiplex PCR. The CDR3 region of rearranged TCR beta genes was amplified from genomic DNA by a multiplex PCR assay. On the Illumina HiSeq System, the amplified TCR beta libraries were sequenced as 87-base-pair reads. For the original study's pipeline: A later analysis counted approximately 76 million unique TCR beta chains across the roughly 700 repertoires, and some 11 million of these chains were shared by at least two donors. Raw reads were error-corrected and collapsed into unique sequences by a nearest-neighbor algorithm in which closely related sequences were merged to remove PCR and sequencing errors. V, D and J gene segments were assigned by aligning CDR3 sequences to IMGT reference sequences. For a sequence to be retained, at least a six-nucleotide match to both a V gene segment and a J gene segment was required. Rearrangements were called productive when the CDR3 lacked stop codons and stayed in frame with V and J; all others were non-productive. CDR3 was defined according to IMGT convention as the region running from the second conserved V-encoded cysteine to the conserved J-encoded phenylalanine. The earlier analysis of approximately 500 of the donors excluded sequences that lacked an unambiguous match to a single V gene segment. An earlier analysis of 500 to 600 of the donors classified V segments as functional when productive rearrangements were above 56.7% and as segregating when the standard deviation between donors was above 5%. A statistical classification framework was built for diagnosing cytomegalovirus status from the catalog of TCR beta chain sequences. In a later analysis, V and J genes were assigned by comparing TCR nucleotide sequences against IMGT/GENE-DB human TR gene sequences. A later analysis assigned CDR3 sequences and most-parsimonious VDJ recombination scenarios with the TCRdist pipeline. In a later analysis, each TCR beta chain was defined by its CDR3 amino acid sequence together with its V-gene family, and reads lacking a unique V-gene family were excluded. In a later analysis, some 600 highly shared, low-generation-probability nucleotide sequences were removed to address suspected cross-contamination and a sequencing artifact. In a later analysis, a clonal expansion index for each public chain was calculated from normalized within-repertoire ranks of inferred template counts. Generation probabilities in a later analysis came from a VDJ recombination model fitted to out-of-frame rearrangements, and those results were checked against IGoR. Hypergeometric tests were used in a later analysis to score TCR-TCR, TCR-HLA and TCR-CMV co-occurrence, with a repertoire-size bias correction applied to the TCR pairs. False discovery rates were estimated in a later analysis by permuting HLA or CMV assignments 20 times. In a later analysis, co-occurring TCRs were grouped using DBSCAN, and TCRdist sequence similarity was added for clustering within HLA-allele-positive subsets. For co-occurrence clustering, repertoires with fewer than 30,000 or more than 120,000 public chains were excluded, along with roughly five repertoires with anomalous nucleotide sharing. This is the immuneACCESS table as TCRdb keeps it, with only in-frame sequences that have V and J called. A part of the clones is gone; compared with another copy, unresolved V genes explain less than half, and the rest is unexplained. That table supplies the V and J calls and clone size; D and trimming were determined from the DNA. In all, the sample holds fewer than 250,000 clones, and 65% to 75% of those were seen once. The ten biggest clones cover about 4.4% of the sample.

The TCR sequence derives from a man aged 30-40 years in good health and CMV-seropositive. The chain links TRBV4-1 with TRBJ1-4; 5 matching bases give a weak D call of TRBD1. Sample: PBMCs. The sequenced DNA: TGCGCCAGCAGCCAAAAGACAGCTAAAGGTGAAAAACTGTTTTTT. This gives the protein CASSQKTAKGEKLFF.